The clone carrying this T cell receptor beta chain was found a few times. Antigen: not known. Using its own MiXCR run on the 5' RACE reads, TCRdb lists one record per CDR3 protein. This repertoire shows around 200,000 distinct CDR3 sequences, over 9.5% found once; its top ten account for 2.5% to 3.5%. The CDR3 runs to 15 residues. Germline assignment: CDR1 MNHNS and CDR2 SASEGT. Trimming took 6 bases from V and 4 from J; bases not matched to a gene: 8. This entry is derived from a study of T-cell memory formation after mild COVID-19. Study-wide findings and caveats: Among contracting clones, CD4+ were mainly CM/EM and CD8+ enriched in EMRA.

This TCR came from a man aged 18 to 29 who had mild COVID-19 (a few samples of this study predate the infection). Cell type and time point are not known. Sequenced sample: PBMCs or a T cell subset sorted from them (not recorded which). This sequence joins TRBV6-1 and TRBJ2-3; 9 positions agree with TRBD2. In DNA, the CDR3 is TGTGCCAGCAGATCAGCGGGGGGCGGATCAGATACGCAGTATTTT. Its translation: CASRSAGGGSDTQYF.